This T cell receptor beta chain was found in a study of blood T cell repertoires in COVID-19. For the study at large: T cells, B-cell-depleted T cells, or PBMCs provided the cDNA or gDNA that served as material.

Enrolment of Seattle patients took place during active infection, and they were followed longitudinally. The ends lost 10 bases at V and 4 bases at J; junction bases unmatched: 14. There are 16 residues in the CDR3. From germline, CDR1 is SNHLY and CDR2 FYNNEI. Generated by immunoSEQ multiplex PCR, the TCRdb table keeps only in-frame clones and is missing some. The table records about 160,000 clones, approximately 90% of them present only once. The chain combines TRBV2 with TRBJ2-1, with 9 positions matching TRBD2. The receptor was derived from a man between 18 and 29 years old with COVID-19, enrolled during active disease. The sample was peripheral blood. CDR3 in amino acids: CATTLLAGVKYNEQFF. The CDR3 DNA is TGTGCCACGACCCTCTTAGCGGGAGTAAAATACAATGAGCAGTTCTTC.